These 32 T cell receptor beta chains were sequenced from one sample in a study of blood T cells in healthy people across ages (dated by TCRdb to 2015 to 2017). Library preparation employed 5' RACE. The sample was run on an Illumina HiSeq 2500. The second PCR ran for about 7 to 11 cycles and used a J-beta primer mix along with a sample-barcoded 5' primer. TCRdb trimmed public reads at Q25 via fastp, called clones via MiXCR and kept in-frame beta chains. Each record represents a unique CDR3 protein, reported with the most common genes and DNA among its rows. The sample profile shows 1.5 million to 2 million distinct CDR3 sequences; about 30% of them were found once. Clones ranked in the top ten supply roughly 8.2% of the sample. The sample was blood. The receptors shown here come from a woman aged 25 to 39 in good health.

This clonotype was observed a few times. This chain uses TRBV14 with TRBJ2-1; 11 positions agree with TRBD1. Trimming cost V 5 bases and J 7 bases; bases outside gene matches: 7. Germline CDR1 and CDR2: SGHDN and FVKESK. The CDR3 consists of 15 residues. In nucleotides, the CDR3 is TGTGCCAGCAGCACCGGGACAGGGGGTAAAAATGAGCAGTTCTTC. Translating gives CASSTGTGGKNEQFF.

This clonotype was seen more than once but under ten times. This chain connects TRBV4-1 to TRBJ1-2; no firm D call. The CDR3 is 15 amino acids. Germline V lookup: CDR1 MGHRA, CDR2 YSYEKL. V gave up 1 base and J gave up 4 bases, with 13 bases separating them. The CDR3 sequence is CASSQGLGRIYGYTF. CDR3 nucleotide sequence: TGCGCCAGCAGCCAAGGGCTTGGACGGATCTATGGCTACACCTTC.

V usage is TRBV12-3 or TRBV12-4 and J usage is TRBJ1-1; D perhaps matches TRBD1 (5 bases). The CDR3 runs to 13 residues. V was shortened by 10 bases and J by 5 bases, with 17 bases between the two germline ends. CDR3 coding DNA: TGTGCCACAGCTGGGGGGGTTCTGACTGAAGCTTTCTTT. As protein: CATAGGVLTEAFF.

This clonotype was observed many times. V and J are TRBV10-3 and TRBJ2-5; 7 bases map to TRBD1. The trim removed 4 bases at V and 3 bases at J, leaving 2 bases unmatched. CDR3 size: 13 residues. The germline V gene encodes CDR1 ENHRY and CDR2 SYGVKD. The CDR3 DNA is TGTGCCATCAGTGGAGGACAGGAAGAGACCCAGTACTTC. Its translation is CAISGGQEETQYF.

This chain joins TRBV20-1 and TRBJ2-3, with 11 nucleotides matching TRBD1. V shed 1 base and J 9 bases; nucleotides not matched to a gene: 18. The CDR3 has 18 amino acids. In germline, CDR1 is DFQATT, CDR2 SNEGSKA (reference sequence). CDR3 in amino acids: CSARAPSDRGRICGTQYF. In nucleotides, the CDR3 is TGCAGTGCTAGAGCCCCCTCGGACAGGGGGCGCATCTGTGGCACGCAGTATTTT.

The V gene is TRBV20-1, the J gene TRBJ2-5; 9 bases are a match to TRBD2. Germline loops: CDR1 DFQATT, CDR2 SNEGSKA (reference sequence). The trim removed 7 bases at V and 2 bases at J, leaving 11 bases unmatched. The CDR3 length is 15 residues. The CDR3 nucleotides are TGCAGTGGGGCGGGTGCGGGAGGGGATCAAGAGACCCAGTACTTC. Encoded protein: CSGAGAGGDQETQYF.

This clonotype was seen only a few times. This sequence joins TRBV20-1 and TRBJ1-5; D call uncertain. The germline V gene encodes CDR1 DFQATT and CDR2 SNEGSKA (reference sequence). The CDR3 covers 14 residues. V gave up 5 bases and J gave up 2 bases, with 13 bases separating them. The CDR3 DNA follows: TGCAGTGCTTTGGACGGGGATGGCAATCAGCCCCAGCATTTT. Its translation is CSALDGDGNQPQHF.

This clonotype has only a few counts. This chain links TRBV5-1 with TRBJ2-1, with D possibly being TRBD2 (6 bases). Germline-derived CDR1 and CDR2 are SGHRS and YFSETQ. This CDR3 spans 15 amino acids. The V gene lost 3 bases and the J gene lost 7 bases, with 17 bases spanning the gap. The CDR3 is CASSSQPTGENEQFF. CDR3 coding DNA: TGCGCCAGCAGCTCCCAACCGACGGGGGAAAATGAGCAGTTCTTC.

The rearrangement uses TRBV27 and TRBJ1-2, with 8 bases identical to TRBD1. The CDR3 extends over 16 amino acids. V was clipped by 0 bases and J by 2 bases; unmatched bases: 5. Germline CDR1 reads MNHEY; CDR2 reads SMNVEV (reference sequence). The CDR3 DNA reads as TGTGCCAGCAGTTTATCGCTCCAGGGGGCAAACTATGGCTACACCTTC. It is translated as CASSLSLQGANYGYTF.

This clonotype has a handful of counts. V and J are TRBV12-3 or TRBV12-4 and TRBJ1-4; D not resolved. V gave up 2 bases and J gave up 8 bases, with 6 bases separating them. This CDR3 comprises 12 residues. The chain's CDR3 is CASSLTLEKLFF. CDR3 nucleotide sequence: TGTGCCAGCAGTTTAACGCTGGAAAAACTGTTTTTT.

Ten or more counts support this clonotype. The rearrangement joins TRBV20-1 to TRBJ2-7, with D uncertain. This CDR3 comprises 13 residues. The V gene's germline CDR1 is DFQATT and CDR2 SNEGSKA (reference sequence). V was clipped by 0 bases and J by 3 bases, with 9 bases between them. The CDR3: CSARDRQGYEQYF. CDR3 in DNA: TGCAGTGCTAGAGATCGACAAGGCTACGAGCAGTACTTC.

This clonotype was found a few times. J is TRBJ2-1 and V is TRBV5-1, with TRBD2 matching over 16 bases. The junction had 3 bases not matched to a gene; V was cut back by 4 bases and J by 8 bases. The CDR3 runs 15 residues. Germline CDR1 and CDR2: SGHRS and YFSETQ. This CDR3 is CASSGTSGGADEQFF. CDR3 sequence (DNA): TGCGCCAGCAGCGGGACTAGCGGGGGGGCCGATGAGCAGTTCTTC.

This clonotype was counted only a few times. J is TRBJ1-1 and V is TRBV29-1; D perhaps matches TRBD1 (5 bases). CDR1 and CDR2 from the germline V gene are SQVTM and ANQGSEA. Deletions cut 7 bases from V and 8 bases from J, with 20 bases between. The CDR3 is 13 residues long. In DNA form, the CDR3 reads TGCAGCGCATACATAGGGGACCGGCGGGAAGCTTTCTTT. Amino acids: CSAYIGDRREAFF. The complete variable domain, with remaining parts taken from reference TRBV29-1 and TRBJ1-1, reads SAVISQKPSRDICQRGTSLTIQCQVDSQVTMMFWYRQQPGQSLTLIATANQGSEATYESGFVIDKFPISRPNLTFSTLTVSNMSPEDSSIYLCSAYIGDRREAFFGQGTRLTVV.

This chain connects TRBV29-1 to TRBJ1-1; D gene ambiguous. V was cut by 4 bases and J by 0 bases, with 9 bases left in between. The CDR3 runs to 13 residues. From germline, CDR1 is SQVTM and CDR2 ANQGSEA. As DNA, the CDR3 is TGCAGCGTTGCCGAGGGATTGAACACTGAAGCTTTCTTT. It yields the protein CSVAEGLNTEAFF.

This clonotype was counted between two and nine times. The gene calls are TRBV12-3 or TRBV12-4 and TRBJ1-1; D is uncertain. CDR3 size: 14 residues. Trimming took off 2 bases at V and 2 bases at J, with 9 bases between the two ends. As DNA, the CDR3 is TGTGCCAGCAGTTTACTGGCCCTCAACACTGAAGCTTTCTTT. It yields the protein CASSLLALNTEAFF.

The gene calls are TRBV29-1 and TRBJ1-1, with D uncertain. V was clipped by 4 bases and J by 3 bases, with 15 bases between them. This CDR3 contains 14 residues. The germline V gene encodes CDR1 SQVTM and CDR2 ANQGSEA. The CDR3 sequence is CSVGVPIRHTEAFF. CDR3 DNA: TGCAGCGTTGGGGTCCCAATTCGGCACACTGAAGCTTTCTTT.

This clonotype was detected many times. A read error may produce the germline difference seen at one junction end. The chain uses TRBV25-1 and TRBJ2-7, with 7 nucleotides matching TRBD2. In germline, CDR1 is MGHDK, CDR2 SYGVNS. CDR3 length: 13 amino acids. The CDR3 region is CASTEPGGGRQYF. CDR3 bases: TGTGCCAGCACTGAACCGGGCGGGGGTCGGCAGTACTTC.

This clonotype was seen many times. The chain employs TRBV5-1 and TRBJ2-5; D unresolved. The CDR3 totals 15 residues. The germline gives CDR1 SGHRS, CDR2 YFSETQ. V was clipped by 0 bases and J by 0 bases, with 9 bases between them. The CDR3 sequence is CASSLDLTYQETQYF. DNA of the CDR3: TGCGCCAGCAGCTTGGATCTAACATACCAAGAGACCCAGTACTTC.

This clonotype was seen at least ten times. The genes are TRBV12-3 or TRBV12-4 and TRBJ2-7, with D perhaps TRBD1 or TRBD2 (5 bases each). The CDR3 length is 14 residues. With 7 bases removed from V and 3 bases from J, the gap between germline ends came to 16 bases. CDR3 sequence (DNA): TGTGCCAGCACCCCTGGGGACGGATACTACGAGCAGTACTTC. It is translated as CASTPGDGYYEQYF.

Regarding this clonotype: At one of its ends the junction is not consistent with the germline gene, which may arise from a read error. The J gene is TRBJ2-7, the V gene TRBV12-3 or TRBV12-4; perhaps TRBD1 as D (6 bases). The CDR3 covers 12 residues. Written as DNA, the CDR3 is TGTGCCACCAGTTTAAGCAGGGGAGAGCAGTACTTC. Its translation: CATSLSRGEQYF.

The CDR3 reads CASSQVRLAGVGSYNEQFF. CDR3 bases: TGTGCCAGCAGCCAGGTGAGACTAGCGGGAGTAGGCTCCTACAATGAGCAGTTCTTC. The chain uses TRBV7-9 and TRBJ2-1; 12 bases are shared with TRBD2. CDR3 length: 19 amino acids. J lost 0 bases, V lost 5 bases, and 11 bases had no gene match. The germline CDR1 and CDR2 sequences are SEHNR and FQNEAQ (reference sequence).

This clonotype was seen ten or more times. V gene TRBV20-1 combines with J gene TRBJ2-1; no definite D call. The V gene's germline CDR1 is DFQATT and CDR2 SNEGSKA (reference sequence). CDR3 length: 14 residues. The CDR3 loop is CSPRASRSSHEQFF. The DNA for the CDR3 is TGCAGCCCTAGGGCCAGTAGATCTTCCCATGAGCAGTTCTTC.

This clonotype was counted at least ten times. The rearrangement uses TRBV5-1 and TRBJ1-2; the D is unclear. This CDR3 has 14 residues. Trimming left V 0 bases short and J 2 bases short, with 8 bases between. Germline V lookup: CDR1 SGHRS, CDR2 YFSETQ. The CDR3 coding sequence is TGCGCCAGCAGCTTGGCCGGTAGGAACTATGGCTACACCTTC. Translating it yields CASSLAGRNYGYTF.

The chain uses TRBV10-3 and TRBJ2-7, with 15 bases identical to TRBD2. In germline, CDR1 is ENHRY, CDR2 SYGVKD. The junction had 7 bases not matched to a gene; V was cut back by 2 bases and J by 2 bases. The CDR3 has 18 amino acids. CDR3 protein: CAISEGLAGGPKTYEQYF. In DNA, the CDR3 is TGTGCCATCAGTGAGGGACTAGCGGGAGGGCCTAAAACCTACGAGCAGTACTTC.

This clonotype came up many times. CDR3 bases: TGCGCCAGCAGCCAAGATCATGGAGAGACCCAGTACTTC. Amino acid sequence: CASSQDHGETQYF. The chain combines TRBV4-3 with TRBJ2-5; D gene unclear. Per the germline V gene, CDR1 is LGHNA and CDR2 is YSLEER. V gave up 0 bases and J gave up 4 bases, with 6 bases separating them. The CDR3 has 13 residues.

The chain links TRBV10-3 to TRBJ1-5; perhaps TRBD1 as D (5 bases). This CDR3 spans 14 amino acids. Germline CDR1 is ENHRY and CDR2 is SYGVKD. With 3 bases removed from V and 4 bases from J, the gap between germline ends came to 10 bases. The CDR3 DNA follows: TGTGCCATCAGTGATAGTGGGGGGAATCAGCCCCAGCATTTT. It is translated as CAISDSGGNQPQHF.

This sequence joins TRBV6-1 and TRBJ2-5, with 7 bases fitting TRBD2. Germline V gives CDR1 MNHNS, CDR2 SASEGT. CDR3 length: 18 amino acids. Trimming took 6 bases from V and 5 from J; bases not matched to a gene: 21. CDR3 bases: TGTGCCAGCAGCCCCCGTTGGTCTATGGGAGGGCCCTCGGAGACCCAGTACTTC. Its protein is CASSPRWSMGGPSETQYF.

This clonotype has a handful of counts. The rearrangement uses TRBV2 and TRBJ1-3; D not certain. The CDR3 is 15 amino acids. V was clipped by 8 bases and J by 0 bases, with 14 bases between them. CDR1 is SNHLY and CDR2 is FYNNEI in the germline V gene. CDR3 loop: CASQTNGYSGNTIYF. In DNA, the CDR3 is TGTGCCAGCCAAACCAACGGATACTCTGGAAACACCATATATTTT.

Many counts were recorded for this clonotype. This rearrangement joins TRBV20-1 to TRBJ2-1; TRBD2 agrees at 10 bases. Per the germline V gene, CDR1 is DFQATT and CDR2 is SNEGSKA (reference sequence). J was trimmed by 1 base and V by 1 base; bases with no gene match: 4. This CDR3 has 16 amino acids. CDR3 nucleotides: TGCAGTGCTAGAGTCCTAGCGGGGGTTTCCTACAATGAGCAGTTCTTC. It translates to CSARVLAGVSYNEQFF.

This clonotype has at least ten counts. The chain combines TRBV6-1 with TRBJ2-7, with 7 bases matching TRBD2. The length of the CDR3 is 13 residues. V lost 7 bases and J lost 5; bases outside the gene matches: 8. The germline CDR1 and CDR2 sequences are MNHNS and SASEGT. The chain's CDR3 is CASTSAGEHEQYF. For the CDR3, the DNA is TGTGCCAGCACTTCGGCGGGAGAACACGAGCAGTACTTC.

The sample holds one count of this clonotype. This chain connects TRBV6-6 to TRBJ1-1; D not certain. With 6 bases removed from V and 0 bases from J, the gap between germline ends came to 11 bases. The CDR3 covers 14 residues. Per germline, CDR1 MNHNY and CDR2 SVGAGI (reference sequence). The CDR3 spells CASREVALNTEAFF. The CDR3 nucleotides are TGTGCCAGCAGAGAGGTGGCGTTGAACACTGAAGCTTTCTTT.

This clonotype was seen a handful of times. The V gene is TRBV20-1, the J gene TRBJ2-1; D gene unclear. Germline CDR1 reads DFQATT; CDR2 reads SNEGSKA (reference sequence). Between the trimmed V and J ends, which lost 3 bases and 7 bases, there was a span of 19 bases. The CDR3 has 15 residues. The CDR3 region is CSARDLNGLWNEQFF. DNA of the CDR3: TGCAGTGCTAGGGACCTTAACGGCCTTTGGAATGAGCAGTTCTTC.